This T cell receptor (beta chain) emerged from a study of blood T cell repertoires in COVID-19. The protocol was immunoSEQ multiplex PCR, while the TCRdb copy is restricted to in-frame clones and leaves out a portion. The data hold about 88,000 clones, with 86% observed a single time. Trimming pared 5 bases from V and 0 bases from J, leaving 12 bases between. The CDR3 consists of 16 residues. In germline, CDR1 is SGDLS, CDR2 YYNGEE. The sequence was obtained from a human donor in a cohort sampled during active COVID-19. Specimen: peripheral blood. This chain links TRBV9 with TRBJ1-6, with D unresolved. In DNA form, the CDR3 reads TGTGCCAGCAGTGATGACGGGAGCTCCTATAATTCACCCCTCCACTTT. This codes for CASSDDGSSYNSPLHF.